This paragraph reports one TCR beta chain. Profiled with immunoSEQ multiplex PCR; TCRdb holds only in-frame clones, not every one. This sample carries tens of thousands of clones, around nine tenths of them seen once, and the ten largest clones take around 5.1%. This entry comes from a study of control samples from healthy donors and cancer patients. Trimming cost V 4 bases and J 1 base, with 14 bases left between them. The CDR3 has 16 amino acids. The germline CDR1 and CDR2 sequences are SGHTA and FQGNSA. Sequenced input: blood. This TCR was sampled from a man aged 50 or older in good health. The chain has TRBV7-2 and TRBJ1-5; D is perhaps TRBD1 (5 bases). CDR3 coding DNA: TGTGCCAGCAGCTCAGGGACGGGACGGAGCAATCAGCCCCAGCATTTT. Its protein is CASSSGTGRSNQPQHF. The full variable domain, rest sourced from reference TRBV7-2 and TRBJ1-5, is GAGVSQSPSNKVTEKGKDVELRCDPISGHTALYWYRQSLGQGLEFLIYFQGNSAPDKSGLPSDRFSAERTGGSVSTLTIQRTQQEDSAVYLCASSSGTGRSNQPQHFGDGTRLSIL.